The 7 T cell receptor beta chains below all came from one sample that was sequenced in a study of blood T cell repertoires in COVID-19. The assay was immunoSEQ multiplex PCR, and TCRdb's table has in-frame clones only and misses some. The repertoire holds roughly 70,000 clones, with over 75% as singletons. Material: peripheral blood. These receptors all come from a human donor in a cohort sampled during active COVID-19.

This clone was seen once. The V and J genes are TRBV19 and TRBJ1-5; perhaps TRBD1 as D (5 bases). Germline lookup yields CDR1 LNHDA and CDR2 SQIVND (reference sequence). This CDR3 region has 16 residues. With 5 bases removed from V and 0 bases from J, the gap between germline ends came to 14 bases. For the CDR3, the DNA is TGTGCCAGTAGTGCCTCCAGGGAATATAGCAATCAGCCCCAGCATTTT. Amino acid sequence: CASSASREYSNQPQHF.

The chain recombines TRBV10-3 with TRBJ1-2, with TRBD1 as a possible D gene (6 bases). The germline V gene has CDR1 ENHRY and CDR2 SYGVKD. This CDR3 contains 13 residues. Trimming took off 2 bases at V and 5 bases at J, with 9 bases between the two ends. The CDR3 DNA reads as TGTGCCATCAGTGAGGCAGGGGAATATGGCTACACCTTC. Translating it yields CAISEAGEYGYTF.

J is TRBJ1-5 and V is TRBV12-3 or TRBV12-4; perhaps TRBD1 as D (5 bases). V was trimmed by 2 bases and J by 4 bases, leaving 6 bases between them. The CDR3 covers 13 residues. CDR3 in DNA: TGTGCCAGCAGTTTAAAGGGGAATCAGCCCCAGCATTTT. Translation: CASSLKGNQPQHF.

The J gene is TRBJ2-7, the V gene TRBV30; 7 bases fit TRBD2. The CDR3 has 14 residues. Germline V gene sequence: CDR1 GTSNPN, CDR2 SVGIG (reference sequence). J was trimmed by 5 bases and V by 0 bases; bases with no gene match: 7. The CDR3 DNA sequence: TGTGCCTGGAGTGTCGACCGCGGGAGCCACGAGCAGTACTTC. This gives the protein CAWSVDRGSHEQYF.

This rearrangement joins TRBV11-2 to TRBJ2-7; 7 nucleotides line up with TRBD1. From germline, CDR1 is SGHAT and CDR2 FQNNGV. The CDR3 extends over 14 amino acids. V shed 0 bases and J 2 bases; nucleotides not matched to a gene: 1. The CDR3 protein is CASSLDQGAYEQYF. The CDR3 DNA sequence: TGTGCCAGCAGCTTAGATCAGGGGGCCTACGAGCAGTACTTC. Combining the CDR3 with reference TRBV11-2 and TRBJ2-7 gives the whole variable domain EAGVAQSPRYKIIEKRQSVAFWCNPISGHATLYWYQQILGQGPKLLIQFQNNGVVDDSQLPKDRFSAERLKGVDSTLKIQPAKLEDSAVYLCASSLDQGAYEQYFGPGTRLTVT.

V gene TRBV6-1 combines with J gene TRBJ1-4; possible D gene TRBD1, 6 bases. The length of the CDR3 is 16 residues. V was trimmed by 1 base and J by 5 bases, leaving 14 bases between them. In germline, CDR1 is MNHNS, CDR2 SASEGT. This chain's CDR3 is CASSEEPITGNEKLFF. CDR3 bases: TGTGCCAGCAGTGAAGAGCCCATTACAGGGAATGAAAAACTGTTTTTT.

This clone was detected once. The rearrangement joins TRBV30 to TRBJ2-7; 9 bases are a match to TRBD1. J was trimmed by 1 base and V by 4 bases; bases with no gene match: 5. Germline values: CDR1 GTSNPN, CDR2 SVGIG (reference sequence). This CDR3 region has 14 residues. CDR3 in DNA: TGTGCCTGGACCCCGGACAGGGGATCCTACGAGCAGTACTTC. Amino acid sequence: CAWTPDRGSYEQYF.